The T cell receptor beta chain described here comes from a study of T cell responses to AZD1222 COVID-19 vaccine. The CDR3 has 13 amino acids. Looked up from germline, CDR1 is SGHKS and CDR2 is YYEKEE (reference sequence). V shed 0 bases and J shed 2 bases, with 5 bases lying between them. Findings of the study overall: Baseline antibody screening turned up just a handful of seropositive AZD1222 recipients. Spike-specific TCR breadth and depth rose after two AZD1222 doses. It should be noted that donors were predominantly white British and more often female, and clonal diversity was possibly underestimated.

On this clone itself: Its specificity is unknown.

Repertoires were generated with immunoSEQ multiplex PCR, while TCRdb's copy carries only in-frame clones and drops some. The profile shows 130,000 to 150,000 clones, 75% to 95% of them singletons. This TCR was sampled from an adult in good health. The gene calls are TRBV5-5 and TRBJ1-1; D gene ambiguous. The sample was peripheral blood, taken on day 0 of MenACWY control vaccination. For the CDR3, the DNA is TGTGCCAGCAGCTTGGTTCCCAACACTGAAGCTTTCTTT. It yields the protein CASSLVPNTEAFF.